The TCR beta chain under discussion was sequenced for a study of glioma-infiltrating T cells. Findings and limits, study-wide: Only very few CDR3 sequences appeared in both tissue and blood. Non-neoplastic patients had below-expected tissue-blood divergence, while all gliomas exceeded expectation.

Between the trimmed V and J ends, which lost 2 bases and 2 bases, there was a span of 12 bases. Germline V CDR1 and CDR2: MNHNS, SASEGT. The CDR3 length is 15 residues. Concerning this clonotype: Its antigen is unidentified.

The iRepertoire nested amplicon-rescue multiplex PCR amplified TCR alpha and beta CDR3s from RNA. One-step reverse transcription and amplification started from about 100-400 ng of tissue mRNA or PBMC total RNA. MiXCR was run by TCRdb on the multiplex PCR reads, yielding one entry per CDR3 protein. This table has 15,000 to 20,000 distinct CDR3 sequences, nearly 60% appearing once. This clonotype was sampled from a human donor with low-grade glioma or glioblastoma, undergoing nonglioma brain surgery, or in good health (not recorded which). This sequence joins TRBV6-1 and TRBJ1-1; D is unclear. The source material was glioma tissue, nonneoplastic brain tissue, or PBMCs (not recorded which). CDR3 amino acids: CASSESGIANTEAFF. CDR3 sequence (DNA): TGTGCCAGCAGTGAATCTGGGATTGCTAACACTGAAGCTTTCTTT.